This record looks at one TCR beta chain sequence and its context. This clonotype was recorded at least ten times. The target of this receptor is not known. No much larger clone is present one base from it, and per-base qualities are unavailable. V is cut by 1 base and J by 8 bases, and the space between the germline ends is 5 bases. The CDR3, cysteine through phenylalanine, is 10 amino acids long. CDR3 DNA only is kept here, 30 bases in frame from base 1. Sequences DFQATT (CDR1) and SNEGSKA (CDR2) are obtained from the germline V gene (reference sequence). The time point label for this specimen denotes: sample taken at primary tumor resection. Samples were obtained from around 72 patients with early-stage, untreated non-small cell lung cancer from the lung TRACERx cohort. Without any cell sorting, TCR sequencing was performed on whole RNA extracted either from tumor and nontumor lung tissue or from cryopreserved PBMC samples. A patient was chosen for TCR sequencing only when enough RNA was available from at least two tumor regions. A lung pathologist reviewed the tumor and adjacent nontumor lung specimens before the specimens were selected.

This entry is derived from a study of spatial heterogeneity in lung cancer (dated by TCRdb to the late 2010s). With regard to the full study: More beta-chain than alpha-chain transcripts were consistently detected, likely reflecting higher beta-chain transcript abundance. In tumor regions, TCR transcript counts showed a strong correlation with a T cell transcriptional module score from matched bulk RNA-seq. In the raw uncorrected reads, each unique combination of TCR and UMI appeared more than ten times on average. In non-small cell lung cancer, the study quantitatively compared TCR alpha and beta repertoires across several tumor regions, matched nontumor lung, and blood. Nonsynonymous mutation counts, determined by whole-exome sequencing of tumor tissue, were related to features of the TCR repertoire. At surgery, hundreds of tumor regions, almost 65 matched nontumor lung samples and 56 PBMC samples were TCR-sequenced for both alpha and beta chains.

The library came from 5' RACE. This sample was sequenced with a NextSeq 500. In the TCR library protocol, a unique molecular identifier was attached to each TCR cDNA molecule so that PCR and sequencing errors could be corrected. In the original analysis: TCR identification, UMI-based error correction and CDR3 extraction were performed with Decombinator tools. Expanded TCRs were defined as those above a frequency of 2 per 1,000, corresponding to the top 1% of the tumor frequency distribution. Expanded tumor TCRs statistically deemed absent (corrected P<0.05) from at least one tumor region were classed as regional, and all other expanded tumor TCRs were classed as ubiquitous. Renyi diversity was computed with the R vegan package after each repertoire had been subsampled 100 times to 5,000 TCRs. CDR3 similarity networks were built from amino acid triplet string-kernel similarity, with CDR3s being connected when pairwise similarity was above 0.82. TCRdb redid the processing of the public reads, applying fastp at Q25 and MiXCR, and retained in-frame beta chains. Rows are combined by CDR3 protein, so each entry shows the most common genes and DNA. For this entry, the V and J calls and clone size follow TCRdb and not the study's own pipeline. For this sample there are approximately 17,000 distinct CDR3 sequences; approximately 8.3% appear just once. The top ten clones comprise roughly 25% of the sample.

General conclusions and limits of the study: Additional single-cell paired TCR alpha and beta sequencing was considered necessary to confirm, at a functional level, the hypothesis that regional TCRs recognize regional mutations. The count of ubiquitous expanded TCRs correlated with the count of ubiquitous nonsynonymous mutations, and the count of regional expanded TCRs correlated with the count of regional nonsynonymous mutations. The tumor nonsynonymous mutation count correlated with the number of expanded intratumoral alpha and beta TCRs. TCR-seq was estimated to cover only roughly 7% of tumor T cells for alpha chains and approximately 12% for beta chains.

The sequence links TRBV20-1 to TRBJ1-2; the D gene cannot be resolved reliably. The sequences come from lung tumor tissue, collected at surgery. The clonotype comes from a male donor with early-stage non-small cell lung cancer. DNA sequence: TGCAGTGCTAGAGGGTACGGCTACACCTTC. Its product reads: CSARGYGYTF.